This record covers a single TCR beta chain. TCRdb fed the 5' RACE reads into MiXCR, producing one record per CDR3 protein. The sample shows around 340,000 distinct CDR3 sequences, roughly 15% of them seen only once. These data originate in a study of T-cell memory formation after mild COVID-19. The length of the CDR3 is 22 residues. CDR1 and CDR2 from the germline V gene are SGHDT and YYEEEE. The ends were cut back, 5 bases at V and 1 base at J, with 34 bases in the middle. Sequenced material: PBMCs or a T cell subset sorted from them (not recorded which). The genes are TRBV5-6 and TRBJ1-5, with D possibly TRBD1 on 6 matching bases. This sequence originates from a man younger than 30 who had mild COVID-19 (a few samples of this study predate the infection). Cell type and time point are not known. The CDR3: CASSRTTTTGPTTRLSNQPQHF. The CDR3 DNA reads as TGTGCCAGCAGTCGTACCACGACTACAGGGCCGACCACTCGCCTAAGCAATCAGCCCCAGCATTTT.